This T cell receptor beta chain was identified during a study of blood T cell repertoires in COVID-19. Study in general: Acute and convalescent COVID-19 samples came from the United States, Italy and Spain. PBMCs, B-cell-depleted T cells, or T cells were the source of the cDNA or gDNA that made up the material.

The CDR3 is 15 amino acids. Germline CDR1 reads SGHRS; CDR2 reads YFSETQ. V lost 5 bases and J lost 1; bases outside the gene matches: 5. Original processing notes: Researchers report that nucleated cell counts were estimated from reference gene primer amplification. Sequenced by immunoSEQ multiplex PCR; TCRdb stores in-frame clones only, minus some. V, J and clone size derive from that table, while D and trimming were established from the DNA sequence. This table has about 260,000 clones, less than 90% appearing once. Sequenced sample: peripheral blood. The TCR sequence derives from a man aged 55 to 70 who had recovered from COVID-19. V is TRBV5-1 and J is TRBJ1-5, with 8 positions matching TRBD1. In DNA, the CDR3 is TGCGCCAGCAGGCCAGGGGGCGTGAGCAATCAGCCCCAGCATTTT. Its translation is CASRPGGVSNQPQHF.